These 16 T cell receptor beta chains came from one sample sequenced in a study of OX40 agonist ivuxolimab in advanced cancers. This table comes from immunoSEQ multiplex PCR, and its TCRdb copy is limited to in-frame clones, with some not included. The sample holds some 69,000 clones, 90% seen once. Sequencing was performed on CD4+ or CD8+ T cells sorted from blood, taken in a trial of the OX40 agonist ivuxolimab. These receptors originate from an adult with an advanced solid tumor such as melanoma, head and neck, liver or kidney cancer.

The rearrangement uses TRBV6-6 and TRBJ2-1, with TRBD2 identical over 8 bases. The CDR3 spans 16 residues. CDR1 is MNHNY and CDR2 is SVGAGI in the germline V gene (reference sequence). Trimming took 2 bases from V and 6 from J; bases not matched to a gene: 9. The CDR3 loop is CASSYPTGLGGNEQFF. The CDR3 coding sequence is TGTGCCAGCAGTTACCCCACGGGACTAGGGGGCAATGAGCAGTTCTTC.

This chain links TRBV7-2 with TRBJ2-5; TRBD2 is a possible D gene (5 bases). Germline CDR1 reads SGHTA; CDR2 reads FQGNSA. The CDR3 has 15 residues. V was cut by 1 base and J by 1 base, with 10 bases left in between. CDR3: CASSLGGRGQETQYF. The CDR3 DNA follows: TGTGCCAGCAGCTTAGGAGGACGGGGCCAAGAGACCCAGTACTTC.

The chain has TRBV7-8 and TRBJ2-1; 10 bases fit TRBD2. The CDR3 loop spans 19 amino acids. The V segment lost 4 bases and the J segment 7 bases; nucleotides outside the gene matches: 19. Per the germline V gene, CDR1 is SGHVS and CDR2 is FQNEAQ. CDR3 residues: CASSSLDGGASGRWNEQFF. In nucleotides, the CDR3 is TGTGCCAGCAGCTCATTAGATGGGGGGGCTAGCGGGAGATGGAATGAGCAGTTCTTC.

The CDR3 loop is CASSAGTSYNEQFF. CDR3 sequence (DNA): TGTGCCAGCAGCGCCGGGACCTCCTACAATGAGCAGTTCTTC. V and J are TRBV6-4 and TRBJ2-1, with D tentatively TRBD1 or TRBD2 (5 bases each). The CDR3 runs 14 residues. Per germline, CDR1 MRHNA and CDR2 SNTAGT. V was trimmed by 6 bases and J by 0 bases, leaving 9 bases between them.

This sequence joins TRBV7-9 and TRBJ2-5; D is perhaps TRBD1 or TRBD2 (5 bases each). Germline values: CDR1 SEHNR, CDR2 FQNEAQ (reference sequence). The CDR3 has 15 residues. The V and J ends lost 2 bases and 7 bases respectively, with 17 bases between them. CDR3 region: CASSLTGDLAGTQYF. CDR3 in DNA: TGTGCCAGCAGCTTAACTGGGGACCTAGCCGGGACCCAGTACTTC.

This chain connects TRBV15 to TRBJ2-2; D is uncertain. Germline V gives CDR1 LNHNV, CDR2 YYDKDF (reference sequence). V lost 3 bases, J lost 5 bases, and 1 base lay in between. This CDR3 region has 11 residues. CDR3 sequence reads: CATSRTGELFF. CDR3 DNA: TGTGCCACCAGCAGGACCGGGGAGCTGTTTTTT.

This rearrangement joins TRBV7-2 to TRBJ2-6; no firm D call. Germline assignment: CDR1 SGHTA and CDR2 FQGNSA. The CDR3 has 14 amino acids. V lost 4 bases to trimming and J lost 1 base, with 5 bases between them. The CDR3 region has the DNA TGTGCCAGCAGCTCCAAATCTGGGGCCAACGTCCTGACTTTC. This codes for CASSSKSGANVLTF.

Here the CDR3 reads CASSGTGPRTDEQFF. The CDR3 bases are TGTGCCAGCAGTGGAACCGGGCCCCGGACTGATGAGCAGTTCTTC. The rearrangement uses TRBV6-1 and TRBJ2-1, with D possibly TRBD2 on 5 matching bases. The CDR3 extends over 15 amino acids. V dropped 4 bases and J dropped 8 bases, with 18 bases sitting between them. Germline assignment: CDR1 MNHNS and CDR2 SASEGT.

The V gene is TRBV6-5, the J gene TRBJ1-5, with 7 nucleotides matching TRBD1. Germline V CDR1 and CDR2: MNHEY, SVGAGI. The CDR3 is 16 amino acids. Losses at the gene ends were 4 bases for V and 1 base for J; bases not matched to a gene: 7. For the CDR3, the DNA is TGTGCCAGCAGTTCACAGACCAGGGGGAGCAATCAGCCCCAGCATTTT. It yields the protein CASSSQTRGSNQPQHF.

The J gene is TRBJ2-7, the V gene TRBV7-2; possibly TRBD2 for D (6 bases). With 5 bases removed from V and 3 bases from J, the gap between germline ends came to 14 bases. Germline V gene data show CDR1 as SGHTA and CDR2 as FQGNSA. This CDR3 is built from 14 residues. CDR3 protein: CASSPGLARYEQYF. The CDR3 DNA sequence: TGTGCCAGCAGCCCGGGACTGGCCCGCTACGAGCAGTACTTC.

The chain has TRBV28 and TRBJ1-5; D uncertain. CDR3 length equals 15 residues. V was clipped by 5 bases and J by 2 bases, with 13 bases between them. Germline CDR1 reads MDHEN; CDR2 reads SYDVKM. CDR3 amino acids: CASSITPGGNQPQHF. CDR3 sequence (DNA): TGTGCCAGCAGTATAACACCAGGAGGCAATCAGCCCCAGCATTTT.

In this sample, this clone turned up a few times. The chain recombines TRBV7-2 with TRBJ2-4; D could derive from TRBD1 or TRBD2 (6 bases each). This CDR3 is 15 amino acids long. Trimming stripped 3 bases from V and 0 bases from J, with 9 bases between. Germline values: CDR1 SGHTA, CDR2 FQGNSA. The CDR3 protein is CASSFGGLAKNIQYF. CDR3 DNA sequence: TGTGCCAGCAGCTTCGGGGGCCTAGCCAAAAACATTCAGTACTTC.

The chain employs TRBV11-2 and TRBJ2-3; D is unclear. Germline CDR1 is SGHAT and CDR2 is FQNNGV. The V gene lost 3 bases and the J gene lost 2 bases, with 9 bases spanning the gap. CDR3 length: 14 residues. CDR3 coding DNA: TGTGCCAGCAGCTTCCCCCCCCACACAGATACGCAGTATTTT. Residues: CASSFPPHTDTQYF.

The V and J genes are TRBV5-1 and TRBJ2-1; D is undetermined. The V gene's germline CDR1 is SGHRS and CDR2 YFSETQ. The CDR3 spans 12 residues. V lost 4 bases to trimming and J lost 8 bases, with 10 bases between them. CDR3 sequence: CASSGPGDEQFF. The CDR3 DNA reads TGCGCCAGCAGCGGACCGGGCGATGAGCAGTTCTTC.

The CDR3 coding sequence is TGTGCCAGCAGGACAAGGCTAGCGGGTCAAGAGACCCAGTACTTC. Translated, it gives CASRTRLAGQETQYF. The chain recombines TRBV27 with TRBJ2-5; 8 nucleotides agree with TRBD2. CDR1 is MNHEY, CDR2 SMNVEV, per germline (reference sequence). The CDR3 has 15 amino acids. With 6 bases clipped from V and 2 bases from J, the junction kept 8 bases outside the gene matches.

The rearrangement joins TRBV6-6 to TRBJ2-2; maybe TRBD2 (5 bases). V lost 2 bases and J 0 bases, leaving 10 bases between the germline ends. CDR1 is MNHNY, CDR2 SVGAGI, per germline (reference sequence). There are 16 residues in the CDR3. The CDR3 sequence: CASSYPGIANTGELFF. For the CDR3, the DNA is TGTGCCAGCAGTTACCCCGGGATAGCGAACACCGGGGAGCTGTTTTTT.